This T cell receptor (beta chain) is from a study of cytomegalovirus exposure and HLA in healthy donors. Study-wide results and caveats: The study found most TCR sequences rare, yet found some public TCRs in many donors. It was reportedly the case that the classifier diagnosed cytomegalovirus status with high specificity and sensitivity. Researchers catalogued about 150 TCR beta chains as cytomegalovirus-associated.

Concerning this clone itself: Its target is unknown.

Clones were read by immunoSEQ multiplex PCR, and TCRdb kept only the in-frame ones, dropping some. This table holds more than 200,000 clones, about 90% found once. This CDR3 is 15 amino acids long. Germline values: CDR1 SGDLS, CDR2 YYNGEE. J gave up 6 bases and V 2 bases, and 10 bases lay outside the gene matches. Donors were drawn from the approximately 120-subject validation cohort, separate from the approximately 640-subject first cohort. The clonotype originates from a man between 18 and 35 years old in good health and CMV-seropositive. Source material: PBMCs. V is TRBV9 and J is TRBJ2-7, with TRBD2 identical over 8 bases. The chain's CDR3 is CASSVAAGRAGEQYF. CDR3 nucleotide sequence: TGTGCCAGCAGCGTGGCCGCCGGGAGGGCTGGCGAGCAGTACTTC.